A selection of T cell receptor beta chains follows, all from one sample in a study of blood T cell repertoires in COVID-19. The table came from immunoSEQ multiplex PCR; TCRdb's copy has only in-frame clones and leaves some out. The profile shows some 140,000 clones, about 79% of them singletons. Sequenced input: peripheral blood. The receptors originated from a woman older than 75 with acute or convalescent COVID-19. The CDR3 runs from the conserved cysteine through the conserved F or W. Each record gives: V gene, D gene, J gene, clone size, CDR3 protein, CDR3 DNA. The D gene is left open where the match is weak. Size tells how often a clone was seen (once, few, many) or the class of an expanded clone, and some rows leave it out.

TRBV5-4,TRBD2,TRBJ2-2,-,CASSLIRGDTGELFF,TGTGCCAGCAGCTTGATCCGGGGGGATACCGGGGAGCTGTTTTTT
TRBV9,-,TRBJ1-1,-,CASSVQGSMNTEAFF,TGTGCCAGCAGCGTTCAGGGGTCGATGAACACTGAAGCTTTCTTT
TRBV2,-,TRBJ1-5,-,CASGRTYQNQPQHF,TGTGCCAGCGGAAGGACATATCAGAATCAGCCCCAGCATTTT
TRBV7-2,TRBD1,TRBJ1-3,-,CASSFMGTDGNTIYF,TGTGCCAGCAGCTTTATGGGGACAGATGGAAACACCATATATTTT
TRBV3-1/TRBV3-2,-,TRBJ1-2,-,CASSQGVRYHTF,TGTGCCAGCAGCCAAGGCGTTAGATACCACACCTTC
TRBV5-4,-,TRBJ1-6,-,CASSDPTARDSPLHF,TGTGCCAGCAGCGACCCGACAGCCCGGGATTCACCCCTCCACTTT
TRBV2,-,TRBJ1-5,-,CASSFSGGNQPQHF,TGTGCCAGCAGTTTCTCAGGGGGCAATCAGCCCCAGCATTTT
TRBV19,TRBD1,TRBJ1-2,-,CASSPDRVDYGYTF,TGTGCCAGTAGTCCCGACAGGGTGGACTATGGCTACACCTTC
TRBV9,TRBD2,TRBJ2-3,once,CASSVGGAADTQYF,TGTGCCAGCAGCGTGGGAGGGGCTGCAGATACGCAGTATTTT
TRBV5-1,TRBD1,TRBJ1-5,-,CASSPGQGENHPQHF,TGCGCCAGCAGCCCAGGACAGGGTGAGAATCATCCCCAGCATTTT
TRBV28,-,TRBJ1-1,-,CASSGSRGGPPEAFF,TGTGCCAGCAGTGGATCCCGGGGGGGACCGCCTGAAGCTTTCTTT
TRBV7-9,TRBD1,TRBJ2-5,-,CASSNSDRGEETQYF,TGTGCCAGCAGCAACTCGGACAGGGGCGAGGAGACCCAGTACTTC
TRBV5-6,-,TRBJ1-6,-,CASSLHRDGSPLHF,TGTGCCAGCAGCTTGCACAGGGACGGGTCACCCCTCCACTTT
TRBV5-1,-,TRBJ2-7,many,CASSYGGSYEQYF,TGCGCCAGCAGCTACGGCGGATCCTACGAGCAGTACTTC
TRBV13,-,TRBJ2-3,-,CASSSRQGTDTQYF,TGTGCCAGCAGCTCCCGCCAGGGCACAGATACGCAGTATTTT
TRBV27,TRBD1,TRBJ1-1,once,CASSLTGTGGLDTEAFF,TGTGCCAGCAGTTTGACCGGGACAGGGGGCTTGGACACTGAAGCTTTCTTT
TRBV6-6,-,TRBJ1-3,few,CASSYRGGSSGNTIYF,TGTGCCAGCAGTTACCGGGGGGGGAGCTCTGGAAACACCATATATTTT
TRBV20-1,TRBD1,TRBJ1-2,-,CSASRDRSNYGYTF,TGCAGTGCTAGTCGGGACAGATCTAACTATGGCTACACCTTC
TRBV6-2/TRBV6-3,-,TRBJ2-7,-,CASSFEVYEQYF,TGTGCCAGCAGTTTTGAGGTATACGAGCAGTACTTC
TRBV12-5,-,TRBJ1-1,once,CASGLEGTSEAFF,TGTGCTAGTGGTTTGGAGGGGACATCCGAAGCTTTCTTT
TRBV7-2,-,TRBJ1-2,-,CASSLRQNYGYTF,TGTGCCAGCAGCTTACGCCAGAACTATGGCTACACCTTC
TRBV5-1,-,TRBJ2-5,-,CASSLDSYQETQYF,TGCGCCAGCAGCTTGGATAGCTACCAAGAGACCCAGTACTTC
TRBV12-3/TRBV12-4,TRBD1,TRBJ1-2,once,CASNLQGRLGYTF,TGTGCCAGCAACCTACAGGGGAGGTTGGGCTACACCTTC
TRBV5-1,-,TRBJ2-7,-,CASSPRYSSYEQYF,TGCGCCAGCAGCCCCCGGTACAGCTCCTACGAGCAGTACTTC
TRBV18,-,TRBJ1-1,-,CASSPGRQAEREAFF,TGTGCCAGCTCACCTGGCCGACAGGCCGAGCGGGAAGCTTTCTTT
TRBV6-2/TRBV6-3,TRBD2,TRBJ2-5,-,CASSYGGLAEETQYF,TGTGCCAGCAGTTACGGTGGACTAGCGGAAGAGACCCAGTACTTC
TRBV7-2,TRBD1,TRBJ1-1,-,CASSTDRGAEAFF,TGTGCCAGCAGCACCGACAGGGGTGCTGAAGCTTTCTTT
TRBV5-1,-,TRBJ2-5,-,CASSLWAGKETQYF,TGCGCCAGCAGCTTATGGGCAGGGAAAGAGACCCAGTACTTC
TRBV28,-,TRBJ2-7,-,CASSLRYEQYF,TGTGCCAGCAGTTTGCGGTACGAGCAGTACTTC